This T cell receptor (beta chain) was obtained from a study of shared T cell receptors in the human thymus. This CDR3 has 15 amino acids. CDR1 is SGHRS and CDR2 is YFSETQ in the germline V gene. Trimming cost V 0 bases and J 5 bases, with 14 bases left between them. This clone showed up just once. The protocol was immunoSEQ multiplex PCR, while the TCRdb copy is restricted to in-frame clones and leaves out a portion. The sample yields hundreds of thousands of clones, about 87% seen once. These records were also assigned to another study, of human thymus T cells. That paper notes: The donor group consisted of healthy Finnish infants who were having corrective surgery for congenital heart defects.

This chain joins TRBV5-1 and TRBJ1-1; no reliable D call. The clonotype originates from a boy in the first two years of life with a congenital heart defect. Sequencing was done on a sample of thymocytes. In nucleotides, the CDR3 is TGCGCCAGCAGCTTGGTTGAGGGTATGGAAACTGAAGCTTTCTTT. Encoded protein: CASSLVEGMETEAFF.